This T cell receptor beta chain comes out of a study of cytomegalovirus exposure and HLA in healthy donors. J gave up 6 bases and V 1 base, and 19 bases lay outside the gene matches. This CDR3 has 18 amino acids. Germline CDR1 SGHRS, CDR2 YFSETQ. The PCR ran on 60 Vbeta and 13 Jbeta primers. The assay was immunoSEQ multiplex PCR, and TCRdb's table has in-frame clones only and misses some. Among 120,000 or so clones listed, around three quarters were seen once. Points on this clone: Its antigen is currently unknown.

General observations from the study: Common viral pathogens (according to a later analysis) appeared linked to several of the most significant clusters. Later, an analysis showed that TCR beta chains associated with HLA were more clonally expanded than others that were equally common.

The chain is built from TRBV5-1 and TRBJ2-7, with 7 bases lining up with TRBD2. This TCR came from a man aged 30 to 45 in good health and CMV-seropositive. Sequenced input: PBMCs. CDR3 amino acids: CASSLSNLSGGTSLEQYF. CDR3 nucleotides: TGCGCCAGCAGCTTGTCAAATCTCTCGGGGGGAACCTCGCTCGAGCAGTACTTC. Combining the CDR3 with reference TRBV5-1 and TRBJ2-7 gives the whole variable domain KAGVTQTPRYLIKTRGQQVTLSCSPISGHRSVSWYQQTPGQGLQFLFEYFSETQRNKGNFPGRFSGRQFSNSRSEMNVSTLELGDSALYLCASSLSNLSGGTSLEQYFGPGTRLTVT.